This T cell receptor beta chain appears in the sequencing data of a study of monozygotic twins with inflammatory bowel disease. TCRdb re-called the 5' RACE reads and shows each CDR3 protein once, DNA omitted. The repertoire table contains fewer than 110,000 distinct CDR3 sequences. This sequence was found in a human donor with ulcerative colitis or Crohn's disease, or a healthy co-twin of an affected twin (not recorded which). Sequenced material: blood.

CDR3 protein: CASSLLGGRWETQYF. The chain couples TRBV27 to TRBJ2-5; the TCRdb D gene call, TRBD1, has no DNA to confirm it. The CDR3 is 15 residues long. Germline V lookup: CDR1 MNHEY, CDR2 SMNVEV (reference sequence).